Presented here are 11 T cell receptor beta chains from one specimen sequenced in a study of identical twins. TCRdb reprocessed the 5' RACE reads with MiXCR, giving one entry per CDR3 protein. The sample records fewer than 250,000 distinct CDR3 sequences, approximately 8.3% being singletons. The sample also formed part of further work on yellow fever vaccine responses in identical twins.

Sequencing was carried out using memory (CD45RO+) T cells sorted from blood. The receptors shown here come from a woman aged 18-35 years in good health.

This clonotype was recorded at least ten times. The CDR3 spells CASSRETGGGANVLTF. CDR3 bases: TGCGCCAGCAGCCGTGAGACGGGAGGAGGGGCCAACGTCCTGACTTTC. The chain employs TRBV4-3 and TRBJ2-6, with TRBD2 matching over 7 bases. The CDR3 spans 16 residues. CDR1 LGHNA and CDR2 YSLEER come from the germline V gene. V gave up 4 bases and J gave up 4 bases; unmatched junction bases: 7.

This chain uses TRBV28 with TRBJ2-4, with 8 bases aligning to TRBD2. This CDR3 has 14 residues. V dropped 7 bases and J dropped 3; count of bases not matched to a gene: 5. Germline V lookup: CDR1 MDHEN, CDR2 SYDVKM. The CDR3 DNA is TGTGCCAGCAATTCCGGGACTAGCAAAAACATTCAGTACTTC. Translation gives CASNSGTSKNIQYF.

This clonotype turned up a few times. The chain recombines TRBV7-8 with TRBJ1-6, with D possibly TRBD1 on 5 matching bases. V was clipped by 3 bases and J by 5 bases, with 8 bases between them. Per germline, CDR1 SGHVS and CDR2 FQNEAQ. The CDR3 contains 14 residues. In DNA, the CDR3 is TGTGCCAGCAGCTTTGGGGCGGATAATTCACCCCTCCACTTT. This translates into CASSFGADNSPLHF.

This clonotype was detected ten times or more. The rearrangement links TRBV5-1 to TRBJ1-5; possible D gene TRBD1, 5 bases. V dropped 5 bases and J dropped 7 bases, with 13 bases sitting between them. Germline values: CDR1 SGHRS, CDR2 YFSETQ. The CDR3 runs 13 residues. CDR3 sequence (DNA): TGCGCCAGCAGTCCTGGGGGGTTCCAGCCCCAGCATTTT. Encoded protein: CASSPGGFQPQHF.

This clonotype was found many times. The rearrangement joins TRBV28 to TRBJ1-1; TRBD1 is a possible D gene (5 bases). V lost 5 bases and J 2 bases, leaving 12 bases between the germline ends. CDR3 size: 14 residues. Germline values: CDR1 MDHEN, CDR2 SYDVKM. CDR3 residues: CASSGGTGNTEAFF. CDR3 bases: TGTGCCAGCAGTGGGGGTACGGGAAACACTGAAGCTTTCTTT. The full variable domain, completed using reference TRBV28 and TRBJ1-1, is DVKVTQSSRYLVKRTGEKVFLECVQDMDHENMFWYRQDPGLGLRLIYFSYDVKMKEKGDIPEGYSVSREKKERFSLILESASTNQTSMYLCASSGGTGNTEAFFGQGTRLTVV.

This clonotype has ten or more counts. V gene TRBV3-1 combines with J gene TRBJ2-6, with a possible D match to TRBD2 (5 bases). Trimming stripped 2 bases from V and 0 bases from J, with 8 bases between. The CDR3 has 16 amino acids. Germline loops: CDR1 LGHDT, CDR2 YNNKEL (reference sequence). The CDR3 DNA is TGTGCCAGCAGCCAACAGCGGAGCTCTGGGGCCAACGTCCTGACTTTC. Translation gives CASSQQRSSGANVLTF.

The chain is built from TRBV14 and TRBJ2-1; 9 bases are a match to TRBD1. This CDR3 comprises 17 residues. Germline values: CDR1 SGHDN, CDR2 FVKESK. Trimming took 2 bases from V and 2 from J; bases not matched to a gene: 7. The CDR3 spells CASSQRRDRVTYNEQFF. CDR3 DNA sequence: TGTGCCAGCAGCCAACGGCGGGACAGGGTAACCTACAATGAGCAGTTCTTC.

The genes are TRBV6-5 and TRBJ2-6; D not resolved. Trimming cost V 2 bases and J 2 bases, with 7 bases left between them. This CDR3 has 15 amino acids. The germline gives CDR1 MNHEY, CDR2 SVGAGI. The CDR3 loop is CASSYVGPGANVLTF. Written as DNA, the CDR3 is TGTGCCAGCAGTTACGTAGGGCCTGGGGCCAACGTCCTGACTTTC.

This clonotype has a handful of counts. This chain links TRBV2 with TRBJ1-1; D uncertain. The CDR3 extends over 11 amino acids. Germline CDR1 SNHLY, CDR2 FYNNEI. The V gene lost 8 bases and the J gene lost 1 base, with 5 bases spanning the gap. The CDR3 DNA reads as TGTGCCAGCCACAAGAACACTGAAGCTTTCTTT. Its translation is CASHKNTEAFF.

The sample holds many counts of this clonotype. This rearrangement joins TRBV10-3 to TRBJ2-7, with D hard to call. Trimming pared 2 bases from V and 4 bases from J, leaving 3 bases between. Germline values: CDR1 ENHRY, CDR2 SYGVKD. This CDR3 is 11 amino acids long. The CDR3 nucleotides read TGTGCCATCAGTGAGGGGTACGAGCAGTACTTC. As protein: CAISEGYEQYF.

There are many counts of this clonotype. The chain carries TRBV12-3 or TRBV12-4 and TRBJ2-2, with 12 bases fitting TRBD2. Trimming took 6 bases from V and 6 from J; bases not matched to a gene: 11. The CDR3 consists of 17 residues. CDR3 in amino acids: CASSPRLAGGLAGELFF. DNA of the CDR3: TGTGCCAGCAGCCCCCGGCTAGCGGGAGGGCTGGCCGGGGAGCTGTTTTTT.